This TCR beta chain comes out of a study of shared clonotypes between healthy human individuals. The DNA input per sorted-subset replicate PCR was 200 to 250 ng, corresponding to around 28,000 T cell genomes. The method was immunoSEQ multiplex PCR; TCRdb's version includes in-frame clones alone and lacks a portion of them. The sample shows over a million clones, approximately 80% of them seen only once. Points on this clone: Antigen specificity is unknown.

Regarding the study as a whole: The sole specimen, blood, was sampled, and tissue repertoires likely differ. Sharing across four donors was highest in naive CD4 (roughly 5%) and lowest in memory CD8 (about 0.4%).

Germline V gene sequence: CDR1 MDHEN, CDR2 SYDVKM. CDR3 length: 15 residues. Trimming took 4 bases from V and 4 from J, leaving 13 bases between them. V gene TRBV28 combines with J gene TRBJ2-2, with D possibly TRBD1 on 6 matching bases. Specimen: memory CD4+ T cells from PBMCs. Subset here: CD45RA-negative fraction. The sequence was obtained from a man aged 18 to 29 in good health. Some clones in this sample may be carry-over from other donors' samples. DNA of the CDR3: TGTGCCAGCAGTTCCCCAGGGGTCCCCACCGGGGAGCTGTTTTTT. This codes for CASSSPGVPTGELFF. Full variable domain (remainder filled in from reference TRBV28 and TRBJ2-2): DVKVTQSSRYLVKRTGEKVFLECVQDMDHENMFWYRQDPGLGLRLIYFSYDVKMKEKGDIPEGYSVSREKKERFSLILESASTNQTSMYLCASSSPGVPTGELFFGEGSRLTVL.